What follows is one T cell receptor beta chain and its context. The target antigen is unknown. Clones were sequenced by immunoSEQ multiplex PCR, and TCRdb holds only the in-frame ones, with some missing. The sample records just over 95,000 clones, about 88% being singletons. The entry originates in a study of radiation and T cells in renal cell carcinoma. Study in general: Nephrectomy followed 15 Gy stereotactic body radiation by 4 weeks. Regarding the study as a whole: From baseline, blood top tumor clonotypes peaked at 2 weeks post-radiation.

This CDR3 contains 11 residues. CDR1 ENHRY and CDR2 SYGVKD come from the germline V gene. V shed 0 bases and J 12 bases; nucleotides not matched to a gene: 2. The time point here: baseline pretreatment blood. Treatment meaning: 15 Gy SBRT to primary tumor, nephrectomy 4 weeks later. Serial blood draws occurred at baseline and 2 and 4 weeks post-SBRT. The tumor was a clear cell renal cell carcinoma. This TCR was sampled from a man between 50 and 59 years old with renal cell carcinoma. This chain joins TRBV10-3 and TRBJ2-7; 7 bases align to TRBD1. The sequences come from blood, collected from a patient whose treatment included radiotherapy and nephrectomy. CDR3 coding DNA: TGTGCCATCAGTGAGTCAGGGGGCATGTACTTC. It codes for CAISESGGMYF.